The 5 T cell receptor beta chains below were found in one sample sequenced in a study of control samples from healthy donors and cancer patients. Sequenced by immunoSEQ multiplex PCR; TCRdb stores in-frame clones only, minus some. In the table there are some 200,000 clones, about 93% of which are singletons. The sample comprised blood. The receptors here all came from a man aged 18 to 30 in good health.

V is TRBV30 and J is TRBJ2-3; possibly TRBD2 for D (5 bases). Trimming removed 0 bases at V and 1 base at J, with 17 bases between. Germline V gives CDR1 GTSNPN, CDR2 SVGIG (reference sequence). The CDR3 runs to 17 residues. The CDR3 DNA reads TGTGCCTGGAGTGTACGGAGCGGTCCTTTCGGCACAGATACGCAGTATTTT. It codes for CAWSVRSGPFGTDTQYF.

The gene calls are TRBV6-1 and TRBJ1-5; D perhaps matches TRBD1 (6 bases). Trimming took 2 bases from V and 10 from J, leaving 15 bases between them. The CDR3 runs 14 residues. Per the germline V gene, CDR1 is MNHNS and CDR2 is SASEGT. In DNA form, the CDR3 reads TGTGCCAGCAGTGAACCTACAGGGAGGCTACCCCAGCATTTT. Amino acid sequence: CASSEPTGRLPQHF.

The chain recombines TRBV6-2 or TRBV6-3 with TRBJ2-2, with 11 bases that match TRBD2. Germline CDR1 and CDR2: MNHEY and SVGEGT. The V segment lost 3 bases and the J segment 1 base; nucleotides outside the gene matches: 1. This CDR3 has 16 amino acids. CDR3 loop: CASSYTSGGNTGELFF. CDR3 DNA sequence: TGTGCCAGCAGTTATACTAGCGGGGGGAACACCGGGGAGCTGTTTTTT.

The V gene is TRBV5-5, the J gene TRBJ2-6; D tentatively fits TRBD1 or TRBD2 (5 bases each). This CDR3 comprises 16 residues. The germline gives CDR1 SGHKS, CDR2 YYEKEE (reference sequence). The V end lost 0 bases, the J end lost 2 bases, and 9 bases lay between the germline ends. The CDR3 DNA is TGTGCCAGCAGCTTGGGCGAGGGGACTGGGGCCAACGTCCTGACTTTC. This codes for CASSLGEGTGANVLTF.

The DNA for the CDR3 is TGTGCCAGCAGGCCGACAGGTCTTGGCAATCAGCCCCAGCATTTT. Its translation is CASRPTGLGNQPQHF. The chain links TRBV28 to TRBJ1-5, with D perhaps matching TRBD1 (6 bases). The CDR3 extends over 15 amino acids. Germline V CDR1 and CDR2: MDHEN, SYDVKM. V lost 6 bases and J lost 2, with 14 bases in between.